The present T cell receptor (beta chain) was sequenced within a study of T-cell reconstitution after alpha-beta-depleted transplantation in children. Per germline, CDR1 DFQATT and CDR2 SNEGSKA (reference sequence). The CDR3 loop spans 14 amino acids. Germline trimming cut 0 bases from V and 4 bases from J; bases unmatched to any gene: 3. Preparation of the TCRbeta library involved a method that used unique molecular identifiers. MiXCR, run by TCRdb on the PCR reads, gives a single entry per CDR3 protein. The data contain about 500,000 distinct CDR3 sequences, around a third of them singletons. Sequenced material: PBMCs from the stem cell graft donor, taken from the stem cell graft. The TCR sequence derives from a human donor who donated a stem cell graft to a child with aplastic anemia. The V gene is TRBV20-1, the J gene TRBJ2-1, with 7 bases identical to TRBD2. The CDR3 DNA reads TGCAGTGCTAGAGATCCAGCGGGATACAATGAGCAGTTCTTC. Amino acids: CSARDPAGYNEQFF.